The 18 T cell receptor beta chains listed next were all sequenced from one sample in a study of CD8+ T cells in alopecia areata. cDNA serving as the sequencing template came from extracted, reverse transcribed RNA. Assay: immunoSEQ multiplex PCR; the TCRdb copy retains only in-frame clones and omits some. This sample yields under 200,000 clones, of which 55% to 75% are seen a single time; 12% to 15% belongs to the top ten. Documented treatment: oral pan-JAK inhibitor, 5-10 mg twice daily. Sequenced here: CD4+ T cells sorted from blood, sampled at week 24, from a patient treated with tofacitinib. The receptors derive from a human donor with alopecia areata.

The chain combines TRBV6-5 with TRBJ1-2; D is uncertain. CDR3 length equals 16 residues. The germline gives CDR1 MNHEY, CDR2 SVGAGI. Trimming left V 0 bases short and J 7 bases short, with 18 bases between. Here the CDR3 DNA reads TGTGCCAGCAGTTACTCGGGCCTGGAGCTATCCGCTGGCTACACCTTC. Amino acid sequence: CASSYSGLELSAGYTF.

J is TRBJ1-2 and V is TRBV30; the D is unclear. In germline, CDR1 is GTSNPN, CDR2 SVGIG (reference sequence). The CDR3 is made up of 13 amino acids. V was trimmed by 4 bases and J by 4 bases, leaving 13 bases between them. The CDR3 region is CAWKLQVTYGYTF. CDR3 nucleotide sequence: TGTGCCTGGAAACTTCAGGTGACCTATGGCTACACCTTC.

This clone was observed a single time. The rearrangement links TRBV30 to TRBJ2-5; no clear D gene. Germline lookup yields CDR1 GTSNPN and CDR2 SVGIG (reference sequence). This CDR3 is 13 amino acids long. V dropped 1 base and J dropped 7 bases, with 13 bases sitting between them. The CDR3 spells CAWSAVPAGTQYF. Here the CDR3 DNA reads TGTGCCTGGAGTGCGGTCCCGGCCGGGACCCAGTACTTC.

The rearrangement joins TRBV5-1 to TRBJ2-5, with 10 positions matching TRBD2. Germline lookup yields CDR1 SGHRS and CDR2 YFSETQ. V lost 0 bases, J lost 5 bases, and 7 bases stayed unmatched. The CDR3 runs to 16 residues. Here the CDR3 reads CASSLVASGGLETQYF. CDR3 nucleotides: TGCGCCAGCAGCTTGGTGGCTAGCGGGGGTTTGGAGACCCAGTACTTC.

This clone appeared a single time. The V and J genes are TRBV30 and TRBJ1-6; TRBD1 might be the D (6 bases). Germline V gene lookup returns CDR1 GTSNPN and CDR2 SVGIG (reference sequence). Trimming pared 4 bases from V and 9 bases from J, leaving 16 bases between. The CDR3 has 14 amino acids. The CDR3 region is CAWKNGGLGSPLHF. The DNA of the CDR3 is TGTGCCTGGAAAAACGGGGGCTTAGGTTCACCCCTCCACTTT.

The V gene is TRBV15, the J gene TRBJ1-5, with D possibly matching TRBD1 (6 bases). CDR1 LNHNV and CDR2 YYDKDF come from the germline V gene (reference sequence). The length of the CDR3 is 17 residues. Trimming removed 1 base from V and 3 bases from J, with 16 bases in between. The CDR3 coding sequence is TGTGCCACCAGCAGAGGAGGGGGAGGGGGTCTCAATCAGCCCCAGCATTTT. It is translated as CATSRGGGGGLNQPQHF.

V gene TRBV15 combines with J gene TRBJ1-2, with 7 bases matching TRBD1. The V gene's germline CDR1 is LNHNV and CDR2 YYDKDF (reference sequence). There are 15 residues in the CDR3. J gave up 6 bases and V 0 bases, and 7 bases lay outside the gene matches. The DNA of the CDR3 is TGTGCCACCAGCAGAGATAAGGGGGCAGTGAATGGCTACACCTTC. Translating gives CATSRDKGAVNGYTF.

In this sample, this clone turned up once. The identical CDR3 is also encoded by other nucleotide sequences in the sample. The chain links TRBV30 to TRBJ1-5; a weak D match, TRBD1 (5 bases). Deletions cut 0 bases from V and 0 bases from J, with 15 bases between. This CDR3 region has 17 residues. Looked up from germline, CDR1 is GTSNPN and CDR2 is SVGIG (reference sequence). The CDR3 DNA is TGTGCCTGGAGTGTCAGGATGGGGCTGTATAGCAATCAGCCCCAGCATTTT. Protein sequence: CAWSVRMGLYSNQPQHF. Using reference TRBV30 and TRBJ1-5 for the parts outside the CDR3, the full variable domain is SQTIHQWPATLVQPVGSPLSLECTVEGTSNPNLYWYRQAAGRGLQLLFYSVGIGQISSEVPQNLSASRPQDRQFILSSKKLLLSDSGFYLCAWSVRMGLYSNQPQHFGDGTRLSIL.

This clone was seen once. The chain combines TRBV14 with TRBJ2-6; D not resolved. CDR1 is SGHDN, CDR2 FVKESK, per germline. This CDR3 contains 16 residues. V was pared by 3 bases and J by 0 bases, with 9 bases between. CDR3 sequence reads: CASSHILDSGANVLTF. In DNA form, the CDR3 reads TGTGCCAGCAGCCACATACTCGACTCTGGGGCCAACGTCCTGACTTTC.

Only a few counts were recorded for this clone. J is TRBJ1-5 and V is TRBV12-5; the D is unclear. Trimming removed 7 bases at V and 0 bases at J, with 13 bases between. Germline assignment: CDR1 LGHNT and CDR2 FRNRAP. This CDR3 spans 15 amino acids. This chain's CDR3 is CASALGGDSNQPQHF. DNA of the CDR3: TGTGCTAGTGCCCTGGGTGGAGATAGCAATCAGCCCCAGCATTTT.

The rearrangement links TRBV10-3 to TRBJ1-6; D might be TRBD1 (5 bases). This CDR3 spans 14 amino acids. V was trimmed by 4 bases and J by 8 bases, leaving 12 bases between them. CDR1 and CDR2 (germline): ENHRY, SYGVKD. Here the CDR3 DNA reads TGTGCCATCAGTGGGAGTCAGGGTGATTCACCCCTCCACTTT. Translation gives CAISGSQGDSPLHF.

The V call is TRBV4-1, the J call TRBJ2-3; tentative D call: TRBD2 (5 bases). The CDR3 runs to 16 residues. Trimming removed 1 base from V and 2 bases from J, with 13 bases in between. Germline V gene sequence: CDR1 MGHRA, CDR2 YSYEKL. DNA for the CDR3: TGCGCCAGCAGCCAAGTGCCGGGATCCCACACAGATACGCAGTATTTT. Translating gives CASSQVPGSHTDTQYF.

The chain uses TRBV5-6 and TRBJ1-1; D perhaps matches TRBD1 (5 bases). The CDR3 has 14 amino acids. Looked up from germline, CDR1 is SGHDT and CDR2 is YYEEEE. Trimming took 1 base from V and 8 from J, leaving 15 bases between them. In DNA form, the CDR3 reads TGTGCCAGCAGCTTGTCTCTGACCCGGACAGAAGCTTTCTTT. Encoded protein: CASSLSLTRTEAFF. Based on the CDR3 plus reference TRBV5-6 and TRBJ1-1, the full variable domain is DAGVTQSPTHLIKTRGQQVTLRCSPKSGHDTVSWYQQALGQGPQFIFQYYEEEERQRGNFPDRFSGHQFPNYSSELNVNALLLGDSALYLCASSLSLTRTEAFFGQGTRLTVV.

The chain is built from TRBV30 and TRBJ1-2, with a possible D match to TRBD1 (5 bases). CDR1 and CDR2 (germline): GTSNPN, SVGIG (reference sequence). V was clipped by 4 bases and J by 8 bases, with 8 bases between them. CDR3 length: 10 residues. The CDR3 coding sequence is TGTGCCTGGACAGGGCGAGGCTACACCTTC. Translation: CAWTGRGYTF. Combining the CDR3 with reference TRBV30 and TRBJ1-2 gives the whole variable domain SQTIHQWPATLVQPVGSPLSLECTVEGTSNPNLYWYRQAAGRGLQLLFYSVGIGQISSEVPQNLSASRPQDRQFILSSKKLLLSDSGFYLCAWTGRGYTFGSGTRLTVV.

The CDR3 nucleotides are TGTGCCAGCAGTGAGAGGTGGGGCCCCTACAATGAGCAGTTCTTC. It encodes CASSERWGPYNEQFF. The chain is built from TRBV25-1 and TRBJ2-1, with a possible D match to TRBD1 (5 bases). Germline V gene lookup returns CDR1 MGHDK and CDR2 SYGVNS. Between the trimmed V and J ends, which lost 3 bases and 2 bases, there was a span of 11 bases. The CDR3 has 15 amino acids.

The chain's CDR3 is CASSYSSWANVLTF. The DNA of the CDR3 is TGTGCCAGCAGTTACTCTTCGTGGGCCAACGTCCTGACTTTC. This chain links TRBV6-5 with TRBJ2-6; unclear D gene. Looked up from germline, CDR1 is MNHEY and CDR2 is SVGAGI. This CDR3 spans 14 amino acids. V lost 0 bases and J lost 5, with 5 bases in between.

V usage is TRBV30 and J usage is TRBJ2-1, with 11 bases matching TRBD1. Germline V gene lookup returns CDR1 GTSNPN and CDR2 SVGIG (reference sequence). This CDR3 has 18 amino acids. The V gene end was trimmed by 2 bases and the J gene end by 6 bases; junction bases not matched to a gene: 15. The CDR3 DNA reads TGTGCCTGGAGTCCCCGATCGGCCGGACAGGGGGCAAGCAATGAGCAGTTCTTC. Encoded protein: CAWSPRSAGQGASNEQFF.

In its sample, this clone was seen a few times. The V gene is TRBV4-1, the J gene TRBJ2-5, with D maybe TRBD2 (6 bases). The CDR3 consists of 17 residues. With 0 bases removed from V and 5 bases from J, the gap between germline ends came to 19 bases. Germline CDR1 is MGHRA and CDR2 is YSYEKL. The CDR3 region is CASSQDLRTTYRETQYF. The CDR3 nucleotides read TGCGCCAGCAGCCAAGATCTGAGGACTACATATAGGGAGACCCAGTACTTC.